Below are 32 T cell receptor beta chains sequenced from a single sample in a study of blood T cell repertoires in COVID-19 (dated by TCRdb to 2020 to 2021). The library was obtained by the immunoSEQ multiplex PCR assay. TCRdb mirrors the immuneACCESS table, restricted to in-frame sequences. Some clones are absent from its copies; in checked studies, under half trace to an unresolved V gene, and the reason for the others is unknown. This sample is represented by under 200,000 clones; about 88% of them were singletons. About 0.6% of the sample is held by the ten biggest clonotypes. The specimen sequenced was peripheral blood. These receptors were obtained from a man between 60 and 75 years old with COVID-19, enrolled during active disease.

This chain uses TRBV19 with TRBJ2-3; 7 bases align to TRBD2. Trimming took 3 bases from V and 0 from J; bases not matched to a gene: 3. The CDR3 spans 15 residues. The germline gives CDR1 LNHDA, CDR2 SQIVND (reference sequence). The CDR3 DNA sequence: TGTGCCAGTAGTATTAGCGGGTTCAGCACAGATACGCAGTATTTT. Encoded protein: CASSISGFSTDTQYF.

V usage is TRBV4-3 and J usage is TRBJ2-5, with a weak D call TRBD1 (6 bases). Per germline, CDR1 LGHNA and CDR2 YSLEER. Trimming took off 0 bases at V and 8 bases at J, with 16 bases between the two ends. CDR3 length: 15 amino acids. This CDR3 is CASSQDWASGVTQYF. DNA for the CDR3: TGCGCCAGCAGCCAAGATTGGGCCTCAGGGGTAACCCAGTACTTC.

This clone was recorded once. The chain uses TRBV7-2 and TRBJ1-4; maybe TRBD1 (6 bases). Germline loops: CDR1 SGHTA, CDR2 FQGNSA. CDR3 length equals 15 residues. Trimming shortened V by 5 bases and J by 7 bases, and 17 bases separated the two germline ends. CDR3 in amino acids: CASSLRQAKIEKLFF. CDR3 in DNA: TGTGCCAGCAGCCTAAGACAGGCCAAAATTGAAAAACTGTTTTTT.

The chain couples TRBV28 to TRBJ2-7, with D possibly matching TRBD2 (6 bases). The V end was cut by 6 bases, the J end by 3 bases, with 9 bases between. From germline, CDR1 is MDHEN and CDR2 SYDVKM. The CDR3 spans 12 residues. The CDR3 spells CASRLTSYEQYF. The CDR3 bases are TGTGCCAGCAGACTGACTAGCTACGAGCAGTACTTC.

The rearrangement uses TRBV5-5 and TRBJ2-7; D might be TRBD1 (5 bases). The V end lost 1 base, the J end lost 4 bases, and 15 bases lay between the germline ends. Germline V gene data show CDR1 as SGHKS and CDR2 as YYEKEE (reference sequence). The CDR3 runs to 15 residues. The CDR3 sequence: CASSLLQQVWYEQYF. The CDR3 DNA is TGTGCCAGCAGCTTGTTGCAACAGGTGTGGTACGAGCAGTACTTC.

Concerning this clone itself: One junction end does not reproduce the germline sequence, and a read error may be involved. The chain links TRBV28 to TRBJ2-1; TRBD2 agrees at 9 bases. This CDR3 is built from 16 residues. Germline V gene sequence: CDR1 MDHEN, CDR2 SYDVKM. The CDR3 sequence: CASNLAGANLGNEQFF. Written as DNA, the CDR3 is TGTGCCAGCAATTTAGCGGGGGCCAACCTGGGGAATGAGCAGTTCTTC.

This chain uses TRBV5-6 with TRBJ2-1; 7 bases align to TRBD2. This CDR3 has 15 residues. After removal of 1 base from V and 1 base from J, the junction contained 2 bases not matched to a gene. Germline CDR1 reads SGHDT; CDR2 reads YYEEEE. The CDR3 spells CASSLPGGSYNEQFF. The CDR3 DNA reads TGTGCCAGCAGCTTGCCGGGAGGTTCCTACAATGAGCAGTTCTTC. Combining the CDR3 with reference TRBV5-6 and TRBJ2-1 gives the whole variable domain DAGVTQSPTHLIKTRGQQVTLRCSPKSGHDTVSWYQQALGQGPQFIFQYYEEEERQRGNFPDRFSGHQFPNYSSELNVNALLLGDSALYLCASSLPGGSYNEQFFGPGTRLTVL.

The genes are TRBV11-3 and TRBJ1-1; 8 bases fit TRBD1. The CDR3 sequence is 14 residues long. Germline trimming cut 5 bases from V and 5 bases from J; bases unmatched to any gene: 7. From germline, CDR1 is SGHNT and CDR2 YENEEA. This chain's CDR3 is CASSTQGGATEAFF. The DNA for the CDR3 is TGTGCCAGCAGCACACAGGGGGGCGCGACTGAAGCTTTCTTT.

The gene calls are TRBV12-3 or TRBV12-4 and TRBJ1-2; possible D gene TRBD1, 5 bases. The length of the CDR3 is 13 residues. V was clipped by 6 bases and J by 1 base, with 9 bases between them. CDR3 in amino acids: CASRPDSNYGYTF. The CDR3 bases are TGTGCCAGCAGACCCGACAGTAACTATGGCTACACCTTC.

This chain links TRBV12-3 or TRBV12-4 with TRBJ1-5, with D maybe TRBD1 (6 bases). V dropped 5 bases and J dropped 5 bases, with 10 bases sitting between them. The CDR3 length is 13 residues. CDR3 protein: CASSGDIYQPQHF. CDR3 DNA sequence: TGTGCCAGCAGTGGGGACATCTATCAGCCCCAGCATTTT.

The V gene is TRBV5-4, the J gene TRBJ2-3; no clear D gene. The germline V gene encodes CDR1 SGHNT and CDR2 YYREEE (reference sequence). V lost 2 bases to trimming and J lost 0 bases, with 13 bases between them. CDR3 size: 16 residues. The CDR3 is CASSLRQHLSTDTQYF. The CDR3 region has the DNA TGTGCCAGCAGCTTACGCCAACACCTTAGCACAGATACGCAGTATTTT.

The chain is built from TRBV11-2 and TRBJ2-2; perhaps TRBD2 as D (5 bases). From germline, CDR1 is SGHAT and CDR2 FQNNGV. V shed 1 base and J shed 6 bases, with 9 bases lying between them. This CDR3 spans 14 amino acids. CDR3 nucleotides: TGTGCCAGCAGCTTAGGACTAAATCCCGGGGAGCTGTTTTTT. Translating gives CASSLGLNPGELFF.

This chain joins TRBV24-1 and TRBJ2-2; tentatively, D is TRBD2 (6 bases). The V and J ends lost 5 bases and 1 base respectively, with 10 bases between them. Germline CDR1 reads KGHDR; CDR2 reads SFDVKD. The length of the CDR3 is 15 residues. CDR3 coding DNA: TGTGCCACCAGTGGGGGGGTCCTGAACACCGGGGAGCTGTTTTTT. It yields the protein CATSGGVLNTGELFF.

The rearrangement uses TRBV6-5 and TRBJ2-7, with 7 bases fitting TRBD1. The J segment lost 2 bases and the V segment lost 4 bases, leaving 8 bases of the junction unmatched. The CDR3 runs 15 residues. Germline CDR1 is MNHEY and CDR2 is SVGAGI. The CDR3 protein is CASSLMTGRTYEQYF. In DNA, the CDR3 is TGTGCCAGCAGTTTAATGACAGGGAGAACCTACGAGCAGTACTTC.

This chain joins TRBV25-1 and TRBJ2-7; D is uncertain. Trimming took 5 bases from V and 6 from J, leaving 20 bases between them. The germline CDR1 and CDR2 sequences are MGHDK and SYGVNS. This CDR3 contains 15 residues. CDR3 region: CASSPPTVVTGEQYF. In nucleotides, the CDR3 is TGTGCCAGCAGTCCCCCGACCGTGGTAACGGGCGAGCAGTACTTC.

CDR3 residues: CAWSRTGGLPGQPQHF. CDR3 DNA sequence: TGTGCCTGGAGTCGGACAGGGGGCTTACCGGGACAGCCCCAGCATTTT. The chain links TRBV30 to TRBJ1-5, with 11 bases identical to TRBD1. Germline-derived CDR1 and CDR2 are GTSNPN and SVGIG (reference sequence). J lost 7 bases, V lost 2 bases, and 10 bases had no gene match. There are 16 residues in the CDR3.

This chain links TRBV6-6 with TRBJ2-7; weak D call: TRBD1 (6 bases). CDR3 length equals 14 residues. Trimming stripped 7 bases from V and 3 bases from J, with 16 bases between. Germline CDR1 is MNHNY and CDR2 is SVGAGI (reference sequence). Here the CDR3 reads CASKKGGEGYEQYF. In DNA, the CDR3 is TGTGCCAGCAAAAAAGGGGGAGAGGGCTACGAGCAGTACTTC.

CDR3 coding DNA: TGTGCCAGCAGTACCGAGGGAGGCCGCCGGTACGAGCAGTACTTC. Translating gives CASSTEGGRRYEQYF. The chain couples TRBV7-2 to TRBJ2-7, with D possibly matching TRBD2 (6 bases). V was clipped by 6 bases and J by 4 bases, with 19 bases between them. The CDR3 spans 15 residues. Germline V gene data show CDR1 as SGHTA and CDR2 as FQGNSA.

This chain connects TRBV28 to TRBJ1-1, with D possibly matching TRBD1 (5 bases). The CDR3 loop spans 16 amino acids. Germline V gene data show CDR1 as MDHEN and CDR2 as SYDVKM. The V end lost 8 bases, the J end lost 5 bases, and 24 bases lay between the germline ends. CDR3 loop: CASPPSGKVERTEAFF. The CDR3 DNA is TGTGCCAGCCCCCCGTCAGGGAAGGTCGAAAGGACTGAAGCTTTCTTT.

The chain carries TRBV6-1 and TRBJ2-7, with 7 bases matching TRBD2. In germline, CDR1 is MNHNS, CDR2 SASEGT. V was clipped by 4 bases and J by 5 bases; unmatched bases: 8. The CDR3 covers 14 residues. The CDR3 DNA is TGTGCCAGCAGTGCAACTAGCGATCGTCACGAGCAGTACTTC. Its translation is CASSATSDRHEQYF.

This clone was observed a handful of times. This chain links TRBV5-5 with TRBJ1-4; TRBD1 matches 7 bases. The CDR3 has 14 residues. V lost 2 bases to trimming and J lost 6 bases; unmatched junction nucleotides: 4. CDR1 is SGHKS and CDR2 is YYEKEE in the germline V gene (reference sequence). The CDR3: CASSFGTVDEKLFF. DNA for the CDR3: TGTGCCAGCAGCTTCGGGACAGTGGATGAAAAACTGTTTTTT.

The chain combines TRBV7-8 with TRBJ1-1; TRBD1 is a possible D gene (6 bases). This CDR3 is 16 amino acids long. The ends were cut back, 1 base at V and 0 bases at J, with 12 bases in the middle. Germline CDR1 reads SGHVS; CDR2 reads FQNEAQ. The CDR3 region has the DNA TGTGCCAGCAGCTTAGGGACAGTTTTCATGAACACTGAAGCTTTCTTT. Its translation: CASSLGTVFMNTEAFF.

This chain joins TRBV7-2 and TRBJ2-2; D unresolved. The CDR3 totals 16 residues. V gave up 4 bases and J gave up 0 bases, with 12 bases separating them. Germline-derived CDR1 and CDR2 are SGHTA and FQGNSA. CDR3 in amino acids: CASSSSWAANTGELFF. The CDR3 nucleotides are TGTGCCAGCAGCTCCAGTTGGGCAGCGAACACCGGGGAGCTGTTTTTT.

The chain recombines TRBV5-1 with TRBJ2-5, with TRBD1 matching 10 bases. CDR3 length equals 15 residues. From germline, CDR1 is SGHRS and CDR2 YFSETQ. The V gene end was trimmed by 6 bases and the J gene end by 5 bases; junction bases not matched to a gene: 10. CDR3 DNA: TGCGCCAGCACCCCCGGACAGGGGGTTTTCGAGACCCAGTACTTC. Its translation: CASTPGQGVFETQYF.

This chain links TRBV4-2 with TRBJ1-6, with a weak D call TRBD1 (6 bases). The V and J ends lost 4 bases and 3 bases respectively, with 13 bases between them. Germline V gene sequence: CDR1 LGHNA, CDR2 YNFKEQ. The CDR3 consists of 16 residues. The CDR3 DNA follows: TGTGCCAGCAGCCCACTCCAGGGGAGCTATAATTCACCCCTCCACTTT. This translates into CASSPLQGSYNSPLHF.

V and J are TRBV14 and TRBJ2-7; possible D gene TRBD1, 5 bases. Trimming shortened V by 3 bases and J by 3 bases, and 9 bases separated the two germline ends. Per germline, CDR1 SGHDN and CDR2 FVKESK. The CDR3 has 13 amino acids. CDR3 DNA: TGTGCCAGCAGCCAGGAGACAGTCTACGAGCAGTACTTC. This sequence encodes CASSQETVYEQYF. The full variable domain, its missing parts supplied by reference TRBV14 and TRBJ2-7, is EAGVTQFPSHSVIEKGQTVTLRCDPISGHDNLYWYRRVMGKEIKFLLHFVKESKQDESGMPNNRFLAERTGGTYSTLKVQPAELEDSGVYFCASSQETVYEQYFGPGTRLTVT.

Only one count was recorded for this clone. The chain's CDR3 is CASSLRTGGQETQYF. The CDR3, as DNA: TGTGCCAGCAGCTTAAGGACAGGGGGGCAAGAGACCCAGTACTTC. V and J are TRBV7-2 and TRBJ2-5; 10 positions agree with TRBD1. Germline CDR1 reads SGHTA; CDR2 reads FQGNSA. Losses at the gene ends were 2 bases for V and 2 bases for J; bases not matched to a gene: 2. This CDR3 spans 15 amino acids.

This sequence joins TRBV7-6 and TRBJ1-5; 9 nucleotides match TRBD1. The junction had 7 bases not matched to a gene; V was cut back by 5 bases and J by 2 bases. Germline V gene lookup returns CDR1 SGHVS and CDR2 FNYEAQ. The CDR3 loop spans 16 amino acids. CDR3 bases: TGTGCCAGCAGCCCTGGGACAGGGATGGGCAATCAGCCCCAGCATTTT. Its protein product is CASSPGTGMGNQPQHF. Combining the CDR3 with reference TRBV7-6 and TRBJ1-5 gives the whole variable domain GAGVSQSPRYKVTKRGQDVALRCDPISGHVSLYWYRQALGQGPEFLTYFNYEAQQDKSGLPNDRFSAERPEGSISTLTIQRTEQRDSAMYRCASSPGTGMGNQPQHFGDGTRLSIL.

This clone was counted a single time. This chain links TRBV6-6 with TRBJ2-5, with D perhaps TRBD1 (5 bases). The CDR3 has 14 amino acids. The V gene's germline CDR1 is MNHNY and CDR2 SVGAGI (reference sequence). Trimming took 5 bases from V and 4 from J, leaving 14 bases between them. CDR3: CASSLSGLSETQYF. CDR3 in DNA: TGTGCCAGCAGTCTGTCAGGGTTGTCAGAGACCCAGTACTTC.

The V gene is TRBV4-2, the J gene TRBJ2-7; D is unclear. Trimming took off 0 bases at V and 5 bases at J, with 14 bases between the two ends. Germline V CDR1 and CDR2: LGHNA, YNFKEQ. The CDR3 has 15 residues. CDR3 amino acids: CASSQEHTGVDEQYF. CDR3 DNA sequence: TGTGCCAGCAGCCAAGAGCATACCGGAGTAGACGAGCAGTACTTC.

The table lists this clone with a few counts. The chain employs TRBV27 and TRBJ1-2; tentative D call: TRBD1 (6 bases). Trimming removed 5 bases from V and 2 bases from J, with 12 bases in between. This CDR3 comprises 14 residues. Germline lookup yields CDR1 MNHEY and CDR2 SMNVEV (reference sequence). The DNA for the CDR3 is TGTGCCAGCAGTGGGACCGGGACAAACTATGGCTACACCTTC. The encoded protein is CASSGTGTNYGYTF.

This clone appeared once. The chain recombines TRBV24-1 with TRBJ2-2; 10 bases agree with TRBD2. Germline V lookup: CDR1 KGHDR, CDR2 SFDVKD. Trimming at V came to 5 bases and at J to 2 bases, leaving 7 bases not matched to a gene. CDR3 length equals 17 residues. The CDR3 coding sequence is TGTGCCACCAGTGGCCCAACTAGCGGGATAAACACCGGGGAGCTGTTTTTT. As protein: CATSGPTSGINTGELFF.